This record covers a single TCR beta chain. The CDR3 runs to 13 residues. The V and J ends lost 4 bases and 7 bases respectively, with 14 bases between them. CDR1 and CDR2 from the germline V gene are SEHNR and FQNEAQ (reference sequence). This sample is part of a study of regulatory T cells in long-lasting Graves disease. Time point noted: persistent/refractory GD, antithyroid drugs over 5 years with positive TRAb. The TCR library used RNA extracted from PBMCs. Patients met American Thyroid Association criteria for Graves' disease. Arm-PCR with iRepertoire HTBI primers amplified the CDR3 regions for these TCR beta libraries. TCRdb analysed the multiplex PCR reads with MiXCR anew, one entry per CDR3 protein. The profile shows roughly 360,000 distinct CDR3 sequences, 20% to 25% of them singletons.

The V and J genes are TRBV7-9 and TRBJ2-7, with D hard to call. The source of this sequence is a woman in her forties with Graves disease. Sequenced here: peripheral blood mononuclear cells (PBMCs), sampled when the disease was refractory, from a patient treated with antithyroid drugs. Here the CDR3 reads CASSSRGYGEQYF. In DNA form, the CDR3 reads TGTGCCAGCAGCTCTCGAGGTTACGGGGAGCAGTACTTC.